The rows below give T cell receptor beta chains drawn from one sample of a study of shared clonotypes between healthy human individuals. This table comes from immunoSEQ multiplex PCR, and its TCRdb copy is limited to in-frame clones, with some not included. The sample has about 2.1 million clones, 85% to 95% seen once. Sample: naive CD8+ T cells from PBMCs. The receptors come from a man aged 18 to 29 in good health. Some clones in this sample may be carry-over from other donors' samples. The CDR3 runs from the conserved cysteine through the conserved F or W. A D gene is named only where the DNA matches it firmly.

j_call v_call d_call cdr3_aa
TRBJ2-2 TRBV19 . CASSTRTNPEGTGELFF
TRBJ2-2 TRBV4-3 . CASSQLTGTGELFF
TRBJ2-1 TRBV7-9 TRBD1 CASSQGDRVLYEQFF
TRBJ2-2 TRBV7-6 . CASSSDAGELFF
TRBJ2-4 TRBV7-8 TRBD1 CASSLGGTGERSTKNIQYF
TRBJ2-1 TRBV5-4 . CASSLEARAQFF
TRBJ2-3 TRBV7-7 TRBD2 CASSLREGGDTQYF
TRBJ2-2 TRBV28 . CASSRGYQRTGELFF
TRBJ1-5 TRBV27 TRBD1 CASSLTGGLSNQPQHF
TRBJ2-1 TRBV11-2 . CASSLGGRGNEQFF
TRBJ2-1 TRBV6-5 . CASSRYNEQFF
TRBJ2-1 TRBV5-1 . CASSLDQGLGNEQFF
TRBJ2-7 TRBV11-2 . CASSLFHEQYF
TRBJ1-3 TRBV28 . CATLPHFSQWNTIYF
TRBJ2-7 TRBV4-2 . CASSHEDSIIYEQYF
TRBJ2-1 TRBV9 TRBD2 CASSVGGLGENEQFF
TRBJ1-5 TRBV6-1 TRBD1 CASGGRLTGEYSNQPQHF
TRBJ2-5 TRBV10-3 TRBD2 CAISESGLAGGIETQYF
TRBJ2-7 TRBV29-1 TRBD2 CSVCLAGYEQYF
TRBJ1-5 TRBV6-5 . CASSYGNSNQPQHF
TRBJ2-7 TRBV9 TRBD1 CASSVEGQGAYEQYF
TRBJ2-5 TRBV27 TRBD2 CASSRTGLAGGASETQYF
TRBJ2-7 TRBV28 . CASSSLWAGRGYEQYF
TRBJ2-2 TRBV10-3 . CAISDSHTGELFF
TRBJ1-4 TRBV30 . CAWSVLARVDEKLFF
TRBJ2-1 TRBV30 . CAWGGHEQFF
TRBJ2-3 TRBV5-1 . CASSSTRADTQYF
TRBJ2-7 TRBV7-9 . CASSLGSTYEQYF
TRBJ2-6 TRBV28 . CASTPERGASGANVLTF
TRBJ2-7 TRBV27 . CASSQGRTYEQYF
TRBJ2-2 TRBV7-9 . CASSYTRFPGELFF
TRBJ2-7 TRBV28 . CASRPTGSYEQYF
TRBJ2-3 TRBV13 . CASSIRFSGGETQYF
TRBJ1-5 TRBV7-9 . CATEGGERNQPQHF
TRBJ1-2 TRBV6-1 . CASKGRLSSRYTF
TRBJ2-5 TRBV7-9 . CASSPPSGPQETQYF
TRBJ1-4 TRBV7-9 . CASSFPGIGEKLFF
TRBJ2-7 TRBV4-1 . CASSQDSRTETIEQYF
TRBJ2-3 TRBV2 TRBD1 CASSGWDRYTDTQYF
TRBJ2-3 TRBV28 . CASNPGSGGTDTQYF
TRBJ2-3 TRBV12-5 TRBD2 CASAISTSTSGPGDTQYF
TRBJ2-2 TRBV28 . CASILRTPLRTGELFF
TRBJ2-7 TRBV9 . CASSGGRTRTEQYF
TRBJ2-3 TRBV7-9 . CASLPPTGLSTDTQYF
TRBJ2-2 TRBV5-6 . CASSLEGGTGELFF
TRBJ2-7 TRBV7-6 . CASSLEGERSSYEQYF
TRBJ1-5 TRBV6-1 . CASSERGLGNQPQHF
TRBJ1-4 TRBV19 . CASRRVQFSGEKLFF
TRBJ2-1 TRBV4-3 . CASSRIGERYNEQFF
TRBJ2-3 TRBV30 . CAWRGPAPEGYF
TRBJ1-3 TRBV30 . CAWSATDFSGNTIYF
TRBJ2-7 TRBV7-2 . CASSFSGVEQYF
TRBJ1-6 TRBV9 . CASSVVETNSPLHF
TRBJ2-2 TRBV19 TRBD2 CASSRAGVGTGELFF
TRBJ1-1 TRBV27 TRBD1 CASSLKGTGRAEAFF
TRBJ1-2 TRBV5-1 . CASSPRDYGYTF
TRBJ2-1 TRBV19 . CASRGRGPPSGVNNEQFF
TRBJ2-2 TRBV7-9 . CASSLARRELFF
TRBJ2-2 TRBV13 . CASSLAAGYGELFF
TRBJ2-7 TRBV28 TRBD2 CASSGTRGFYEQYF